The 29 T cell receptor beta chains listed next were all sequenced from one sample in a study of response to subunit inactivated influenza vaccine. TCRdb re-called the RT-PCR reads through MiXCR, storing one row per CDR3 protein. The sample has hundreds of thousands of distinct CDR3 sequences, 6% to 9% seen once. The sequences come from PBMCs from blood, collected roughly 24 months after vaccination. These receptors all stem from a man between 50 and 70 years old who received an inactivated influenza vaccine.

This clonotype was observed a few times. The chain has TRBV5-1 and TRBJ2-1; TRBD2 matches at 13 bases. Trimming at V came to 0 bases and at J to 6 bases, leaving 3 bases not matched to a gene. This CDR3 region has 16 residues. Germline-derived CDR1 and CDR2 are SGHRS and YFSETQ. CDR3: CASSLEGTSGVNEQFF. The CDR3 DNA reads TGCGCCAGCAGCTTGGAAGGGACTAGCGGGGTCAATGAGCAGTTCTTC.

The chain recombines TRBV30 with TRBJ1-1, with D unresolved. Trimming left V 4 bases short and J 3 bases short, with 9 bases between. This CDR3 has 12 residues. Looked up from germline, CDR1 is GTSNPN and CDR2 is SVGIG (reference sequence). In DNA, the CDR3 is TGTGCCTGGACTTGGGGTTACACTGAAGCTTTCTTT. Amino acid sequence: CAWTWGYTEAFF.

This clonotype has just a few counts. In nucleotides, the CDR3 is TGCAGCGTTGCGACTAGCGGGAGGTACAATGAGCAGTTCTTC. Amino acids: CSVATSGRYNEQFF. The gene calls are TRBV29-1 and TRBJ2-1; 13 positions match TRBD2. Germline lookup yields CDR1 SQVTM and CDR2 ANQGSEA. The CDR3 is 14 residues long. Trimming took 4 bases from V and 4 from J; bases not matched to a gene: 1.

This clonotype turned up a few times. The rearrangement joins TRBV24-1 to TRBJ2-3; no reliable D call. The CDR3 runs to 15 residues. Trimming shortened V by 3 bases and J by 0 bases, and 9 bases separated the two germline ends. The germline CDR1 and CDR2 sequences are KGHDR and SFDVKD. The CDR3 loop reads CATSDPSDSTDTQYF. The DNA of the CDR3 is TGTGCCACCAGTGATCCATCAGACAGCACAGATACGCAGTATTTT.

This clonotype was seen only a few times. The chain has TRBV4-2 and TRBJ1-1; D is unclear. V was pared by 0 bases and J by 3 bases, with 11 bases between. Germline values: CDR1 LGHNA, CDR2 YNFKEQ. The CDR3 consists of 15 residues. CDR3 in amino acids: CASSQDGQDYTEAFF. The CDR3 nucleotides are TGTGCCAGCAGCCAAGACGGGCAGGATTACACTGAAGCTTTCTTT.

This clonotype was seen at least ten times. The junction departs from the called germline gene at one end, perhaps through a read error. CDR3 nucleotide sequence: TGTGCTAGCACGCCCTGGGGGACTAGCTTTACTTCGAACACCGGGGAGCTGTTTTTT. Translating gives CASTPWGTSFTSNTGELFF. V is TRBV7-7 and J is TRBJ2-2; 9 nucleotides agree with TRBD2. The length of the CDR3 is 19 residues. Germline loops: CDR1 SSHAT, CDR2 FNYEAQ (reference sequence).

This clonotype has at least ten counts. The chain combines TRBV4-1 with TRBJ2-2; tentatively, D is TRBD1 (6 bases). Deletions cut 0 bases from V and 4 bases from J, with 18 bases between. The CDR3 length is 18 residues. The germline gives CDR1 MGHRA, CDR2 YSYEKL. This CDR3 reads CASSQESPGVRGTGELFF. CDR3 in DNA: TGCGCCAGCAGCCAAGAGAGCCCAGGGGTACGTGGCACCGGGGAGCTGTTTTTT.

This clonotype was seen ten or more times. The chain joins TRBV20-1 to TRBJ2-1; TRBD1 matches at 8 bases. This CDR3 has 15 amino acids. The ends lost 5 bases at V and 8 bases at J; junction bases unmatched: 14. Germline values: CDR1 DFQATT, CDR2 SNEGSKA (reference sequence). The CDR3 loop is CSAQSPQGAHDEQFF. Written as DNA, the CDR3 is TGCAGTGCTCAGAGCCCCCAGGGGGCTCACGATGAGCAGTTCTTC.

A few counts support this clonotype. This rearrangement joins TRBV20-1 to TRBJ2-3; 8 nucleotides align to TRBD1. The germline V gene encodes CDR1 DFQATT and CDR2 SNEGSKA (reference sequence). The J segment lost 4 bases and the V segment lost 4 bases, leaving 13 bases of the junction unmatched. There are 16 residues in the CDR3. In DNA form, the CDR3 reads TGCAGTGCTACGGCCGTCGACAGGGGAGGATCAGATACGCAGTATTTT. It specifies CSATAVDRGGSDTQYF.

This clonotype was observed a few times. This sequence joins TRBV6-1 and TRBJ2-5, with 7 positions matching TRBD1. From germline, CDR1 is MNHNS and CDR2 SASEGT. Trimming at V came to 6 bases and at J to 4 bases, leaving 14 bases not matched to a gene. The CDR3 runs 16 residues. The chain's CDR3 is CASSRRDRTPRETQYF. As DNA, the CDR3 is TGTGCCAGCAGCCGCCGGGACAGAACCCCGCGAGAGACCCAGTACTTC.

This clonotype was detected a few times. The chain joins TRBV13 to TRBJ1-4, with TRBD1 as a possible D gene (5 bases). V lost 10 bases and J 4 bases, leaving 16 bases between the germline ends. Looked up from germline, CDR1 is PRHDT and CDR2 is FYEKMQ (reference sequence). The CDR3 covers 14 residues. Here the CDR3 reads CATREGRSNEKLFF. For the CDR3, the DNA is TGTGCCACCAGAGAGGGGAGGAGTAATGAAAAACTGTTTTTT.

This clonotype was detected many times. V and J are TRBV30 and TRBJ2-3; TRBD1 matches 8 bases. Germline CDR1 reads GTSNPN; CDR2 reads SVGIG (reference sequence). The CDR3 contains 15 residues. V gave up 0 bases and J gave up 4 bases; unmatched junction bases: 6. In nucleotides, the CDR3 is TGTGCCTGGAGTGTACTAGGACAGGGAGCAGATACGCAGTATTTT. It yields the protein CAWSVLGQGADTQYF.

This clonotype showed up many times. The rearrangement uses TRBV18 and TRBJ1-4; D may be TRBD1 (6 bases). The CDR3 has 14 residues. The V end lost 3 bases, the J end lost 7 bases, and 12 bases lay between the germline ends. Germline V gene lookup returns CDR1 KGHSH and CDR2 LQKENI. CDR3 residues: CASSPNARGEKLFF. CDR3 DNA: TGTGCCAGCTCACCGAACGCCAGGGGTGAAAAACTGTTTTTT.

The rearrangement links TRBV18 to TRBJ2-1; TRBD1 matches 9 bases. The CDR3 length is 17 residues. The V gene end was trimmed by 0 bases and the J gene end by 1 base; junction bases not matched to a gene: 4. Germline-derived CDR1 and CDR2 are KGHSH and LQKENI. CDR3 amino acids: CASSPPTGTGSYNEQFF. CDR3 nucleotides: TGTGCCAGCTCACCACCAACCGGGACAGGGTCCTACAATGAGCAGTTCTTC.

The rearrangement joins TRBV18 to TRBJ2-1; a weak D match, TRBD1 (6 bases). This CDR3 spans 15 amino acids. V was trimmed by 1 base and J by 6 bases, leaving 13 bases between them. The germline V gene has CDR1 KGHSH and CDR2 LQKENI. The CDR3 reads CASSPLGAMGNEQFF. In DNA, the CDR3 is TGTGCCAGCTCACCACTGGGGGCGATGGGCAATGAGCAGTTCTTC.

The V and J genes are TRBV4-3 and TRBJ1-2; TRBD1 is a possible D gene (6 bases). The CDR3 is 15 amino acids. CDR1 and CDR2 from the germline V gene are LGHNA and YSLEER. V was clipped by 5 bases and J by 4 bases, with 17 bases between them. The CDR3 DNA reads as TGCGCCAGCAGCGAGTCGGCAGGGGCGGTCTATGGCTACACCTTC. It is translated as CASSESAGAVYGYTF.

The chain employs TRBV20-1 and TRBJ2-7, with 8 bases aligning to TRBD1. The junction had 11 bases not matched to a gene; V was cut back by 5 bases and J by 5 bases. CDR3 size: 14 residues. The germline gives CDR1 DFQATT, CDR2 SNEGSKA (reference sequence). CDR3 DNA: TGCAGTGCTTGGACAGGGTCCCCCAAAGACGAGCAGTACTTC. Residues: CSAWTGSPKDEQYF.

V gene TRBV10-3 combines with J gene TRBJ2-7; TRBD1 matches at 9 bases. Germline V gene sequence: CDR1 ENHRY, CDR2 SYGVKD. This CDR3 has 12 amino acids. V lost 9 bases and J lost 4; bases outside the gene matches: 4. In nucleotides, the CDR3 is TGTGCCATTGGGACAGGGCGTTACGAGCAGTACTTC. Translating it yields CAIGTGRYEQYF.

This chain's CDR3 is CASNHGGDGVGNSPLHF. The CDR3 region has the DNA TGTGCCAGCAACCACGGGGGGGACGGGGTTGGTAATTCACCCCTCCACTTT. The chain recombines TRBV9 with TRBJ1-6; D might be TRBD1 (5 bases). The germline CDR1 and CDR2 sequences are SGDLS and YYNGEE. V was trimmed by 6 bases and J by 6 bases, leaving 22 bases between them. CDR3 length: 17 amino acids.

The chain carries TRBV29-1 and TRBJ2-1; the D gene is possibly TRBD2 (5 bases). Germline CDR1 and CDR2: SQVTM and ANQGSEA. The germline V and J ends were trimmed by 5 bases and 9 bases, with 17 bases remaining between them. The CDR3 has 13 residues. Written as DNA, the CDR3 is TGCAGCGTTATAAGTTCGGGGTTAATTGAGCAGTTCTTC. Its protein is CSVISSGLIEQFF.

The J gene is TRBJ2-3, the V gene TRBV6-1, with 11 bases matching TRBD2. The V gene end was trimmed by 4 bases and the J gene end by 2 bases; junction bases not matched to a gene: 8. CDR3 length equals 17 residues. Germline assignment: CDR1 MNHNS and CDR2 SASEGT. For the CDR3, the DNA is TGTGCCAGCAGTGTCCTGATAGCGGGAGGGCCCACAGATACGCAGTATTTT. Encoded protein: CASSVLIAGGPTDTQYF.

This chain joins TRBV25-1 and TRBJ1-5; no firm D call. CDR3 length: 14 residues. V lost 3 bases and J 4 bases, leaving 10 bases between the germline ends. CDR1 and CDR2 from the germline V gene are MGHDK and SYGVNS. The CDR3 nucleotides are TGTGCCAGCAGTGAGTTTGGACCTAATCAGCCCCAGCATTTT. It specifies CASSEFGPNQPQHF.

CDR3: CASSEGVMGNQPQHF. CDR3 DNA: TGTGCCAGCAGCGAGGGGGTGATGGGTAATCAGCCCCAGCATTTT. The chain combines TRBV7-2 with TRBJ1-5; D might be TRBD1 (6 bases). The V gene lost 5 bases and the J gene lost 4 bases, with 15 bases spanning the gap. This CDR3 has 15 amino acids. Germline CDR1 is SGHTA and CDR2 is FQGNSA.

This clonotype was counted many times. The chain uses TRBV6-1 and TRBJ1-6; D not certain. The germline V gene has CDR1 MNHNS and CDR2 SASEGT. The CDR3 consists of 13 residues. The V gene lost 1 base and the J gene lost 8 bases, with 6 bases spanning the gap. The CDR3 nucleotides are TGTGCCAGCAGTGAAGGGATAGATTCACCCCTCCACTTT. This gives the protein CASSEGIDSPLHF.

This clonotype was observed a handful of times. V and J are TRBV20-1 and TRBJ2-1, with 7 bases that match TRBD1. V was clipped by 3 bases and J by 6 bases; unmatched bases: 5. CDR3 size: 13 residues. CDR1 and CDR2 from the germline V gene are DFQATT and SNEGSKA (reference sequence). The CDR3 region is CSASNRGGNEQFF. CDR3 sequence (DNA): TGCAGTGCTAGTAACAGGGGTGGCAATGAGCAGTTCTTC.

The table lists this clonotype with a few counts. V usage is TRBV5-5 and J usage is TRBJ1-5, with no clear D. The length of the CDR3 is 15 residues. V lost 1 base to trimming and J lost 0 bases, with 8 bases between them. Germline V lookup: CDR1 SGHKS, CDR2 YYEKEE (reference sequence). CDR3: CASSLWGGSNQPQHF. The DNA of the CDR3 is TGTGCCAGCAGCTTGTGGGGAGGTAGCAATCAGCCCCAGCATTTT. The entire variable domain, with the rest obtained from reference TRBV5-5 and TRBJ1-5, is as follows: DAGVTQSPTHLIKTRGQQVTLRCSPISGHKSVSWYQQVLGQGPQFIFQYYEKEERGRGNFPDRFSARQFPNYSSELNVNALLLGDSALYLCASSLWGGSNQPQHFGDGTRLSIL.

In this sample, this clonotype turned up a few times. The chain combines TRBV20-1 with TRBJ1-1; D is unresolved. The CDR3 sequence is 14 residues long. V shed 3 bases and J shed 4 bases, with 15 bases lying between them. The germline V gene encodes CDR1 DFQATT and CDR2 SNEGSKA (reference sequence). CDR3 residues: CSASRAAGSTEAFF. Here the CDR3 DNA reads TGCAGTGCTAGTAGGGCCGCGGGGAGCACTGAAGCTTTCTTT.

This clonotype occurred a few times. The rearrangement uses TRBV7-9 and TRBJ2-1, with 12 positions matching TRBD1. Looked up from germline, CDR1 is SEHNR and CDR2 is FQNEAQ (reference sequence). With 5 bases clipped from V and 9 bases from J, the junction kept 14 bases outside the gene matches. The CDR3 length is 17 residues. The CDR3 loop is CASSALRDRGQVGEQFF. The CDR3 DNA is TGTGCCAGCAGCGCACTCCGGGACAGGGGGCAAGTCGGTGAGCAGTTCTTC.

This chain joins TRBV20-1 and TRBJ2-7; D remains ambiguous. The CDR3 contains 16 residues. V lost 0 bases, J lost 0 bases, and 15 bases lay in between. Per germline, CDR1 DFQATT and CDR2 SNEGSKA (reference sequence). The CDR3: CSARDGVDLFSYEQYF. The CDR3 DNA follows: TGCAGTGCTAGAGATGGGGTCGACCTCTTCTCCTACGAGCAGTACTTC.